The rows below give T cell receptor beta chains drawn from one sample of a study of blood T cells in healthy people across ages. A single record per CDR3 protein comes from TCRdb applying MiXCR to the 5' RACE reads. The profile shows roughly 2 million distinct CDR3 sequences, roughly 49% of them singletons. The specimen was blood. The receptors stem from a woman between 40 and 50 years old in good health. The CDR3 runs from the conserved cysteine through the conserved F or W. The D gene is left open where the match is weak. Clone size, where shown, is once, few, many, or a class for clones that have expanded.

V: TRBV10-3; D: .; J: TRBJ2-7; size: few; CDR3: CAISESSASEQYF; DNA: TGTGCCATCAGTGAGTCGTCCGCCTCCGAGCAGTACTTC
V: TRBV28; D: .; J: TRBJ2-5; size: .; CDR3: CASSPLGDRNEETQYF; DNA: TGTGCCAGCAGTCCCCTGGGCGACCGGAATGAAGAGACCCAGTACTTC
V: TRBV6-7; D: .; J: TRBJ2-5; size: .; CDR3: CASSSGDIRWDETQYF; DNA: TGTGCCAGCAGCTCCGGGGACATCCGGTGGGATGAGACCCAGTACTTC
V: TRBV12-3/TRBV12-4; D: .; J: TRBJ2-3; size: .; CDR3: CASSLRERADAQYF; DNA: TGTGCCAGCAGTTTGAGGGAGAGAGCAGATGCGCAGTATTTT
V: TRBV6-2/TRBV6-3; D: .; J: TRBJ2-1; size: .; CDR3: CASSPDLPRPQDEQFF; DNA: TGTGCCAGCAGCCCCGACCTGCCCCGCCCTCAGGATGAGCAGTTCTTC
V: TRBV7-2; D: TRBD1; J: TRBJ2-1; size: many; CDR3: CASSQDRGREQFF; DNA: TGTGCCAGCAGCCAGGACAGGGGGAGGGAGCAGTTCTTC
V: TRBV5-1; D: TRBD2; J: TRBJ2-3; size: .; CDR3: CASSPGLAGATPSTDTQYF; DNA: TGCGCCAGCAGCCCTGGACTAGCGGGGGCCACCCCTAGCACAGATACGCAGTATTTT
V: TRBV6-2/TRBV6-3; D: .; J: TRBJ2-4; size: few; CDR3: CASSYSNQGPKNIQYF; DNA: TGTGCCAGCAGTTACTCGAATCAGGGGCCCAAAAACATTCAGTACTTC
V: TRBV12-3/TRBV12-4; D: TRBD2; J: TRBJ2-1; size: .; CDR3: CASSSDRISGGYNEQFF; DNA: TGTGCCAGCAGCTCCGACAGAATTAGCGGGGGGTACAATGAGCAGTTCTTC
V: TRBV20-1; D: .; J: TRBJ2-1; size: few; CDR3: CSARWRGREQFF; DNA: TGCAGTGCTAGATGGCGGGGCCGAGAGCAGTTCTTC
V: TRBV5-5; D: TRBD2; J: TRBJ2-1; size: .; CDR3: CASSLTSGGALSYNEQFF; DNA: TGTGCCAGCAGCTTGACTAGCGGAGGCGCCCTCTCCTACAATGAGCAGTTCTTC
V: TRBV6-1; D: TRBD1; J: TRBJ1-2; size: .; CDR3: CAGGTAANYGYTF; DNA: TGTGCCGGGGGGACAGCCGCTAACTATGGCTACACCTTC
V: TRBV20-1; D: .; J: TRBJ2-7; size: .; CDR3: CSAARALYEQYF; DNA: TGCAGTGCAGCCCGGGCCCTCTACGAGCAGTACTTC
V: TRBV4-3; D: .; J: TRBJ2-1; size: .; CDR3: CASSSAGNEQFF; DNA: TGCGCCAGCAGCTCAGCGGGCAATGAGCAGTTCTTC
V: TRBV29-1; D: TRBD1; J: TRBJ2-7; size: .; CDR3: CSVEGRGQSYEQYF; DNA: TGCAGCGTTGAAGGCAGGGGGCAGTCCTACGAGCAGTACTTC
V: TRBV2; D: .; J: TRBJ1-2; size: few; CDR3: CASSENRGPRGYTF; DNA: TGTGCCAGCAGTGAGAACAGAGGCCCTCGAGGCTACACCTTC
V: TRBV20-1; D: .; J: TRBJ2-7; size: .; CDR3: CSARPLPAPEQYF; DNA: TGCAGTGCTAGACCCCTACCGGCTCCCGAGCAGTACTTC
V: TRBV3-1; D: TRBD1; J: TRBJ1-2; size: once; CDR3: CASSQDGTARNYGYTF; DNA: TGTGCCAGCAGCCAAGATGGGACAGCTCGCAACTATGGCTACACCTTC
V: TRBV12-3/TRBV12-4; D: TRBD1; J: TRBJ1-1; size: .; CDR3: CASRGQGRAEAFF; DNA: TGTGCCAGCAGAGGACAGGGGAGGGCTGAAGCTTTCTTT
V: TRBV4-2; D: .; J: TRBJ2-2; size: .; CDR3: CASSQEGPGLVAGELFF; DNA: TGTGCCAGCAGCCAAGAAGGGCCAGGGTTGGTGGCCGGGGAGCTGTTTTTT
V: TRBV20-1; D: .; J: TRBJ2-1; size: .; CDR3: CSARDLQWGSYNEQFF; DNA: TGCAGTGCTAGAGATTTGCAATGGGGGTCCTACAATGAGCAGTTCTTC
V: TRBV4-1; D: .; J: TRBJ2-5; size: .; CDR3: CVSSHPGGEETQYF; DNA: TGCGTCAGCAGCCACCCCGGGGGAGAAGAGACCCAGTACTTC
V: TRBV4-1; D: .; J: TRBJ2-7; size: .; CDR3: CASSQLHRGEQYF; DNA: TGCGCCAGCAGCCAACTGCACCGGGGCGAGCAGTACTTC
V: TRBV6-2/TRBV6-3; D: .; J: TRBJ2-7; size: .; CDR3: CASSYSSIYEQYF; DNA: TGTGCCAGCAGTTACTCCTCAATTTACGAGCAGTACTTC
V: TRBV4-3; D: .; J: TRBJ1-2; size: .; CDR3: CAGSQDRSYGYTF; DNA: TGCGCCGGCAGCCAAGACAGGTCTTATGGCTACACCTTC
V: TRBV6-2/TRBV6-3; D: TRBD2; J: TRBJ2-7; size: .; CDR3: CASSTPGLPYEQYF; DNA: TGTGCCAGCAGTACCCCGGGACTACCATACGAGCAGTACTTC
V: TRBV5-6; D: TRBD2; J: TRBJ2-3; size: .; CDR3: CASSLSLAGDPGSSQYF; DNA: TGTGCCAGCAGCCTGAGTCTAGCGGGGGACCCTGGGTCCTCGCAGTATTTT
V: TRBV7-9; D: TRBD2; J: TRBJ2-7; size: .; CDR3: CASSRAGDHYEQYF; DNA: TGTGCCAGTAGCCGAGCGGGGGATCACTACGAGCAGTACTTC
V: TRBV7-8; D: .; J: TRBJ2-7; size: .; CDR3: CASSSRRTGPSYEQYF; DNA: TGTGCCAGCAGCTCGCGACGAACAGGACCCTCATACGAGCAGTACTTC
V: TRBV25-1; D: TRBD1; J: TRBJ2-7; size: few; CDR3: CASSVQGGCCEQYF; DNA: TGTGCCAGCAGTGTACAGGGGGGTTGTTGCGAGCAGTACTTC
V: TRBV6-2/TRBV6-3; D: .; J: TRBJ1-5; size: .; CDR3: CASRFGGVMQPQHF; DNA: TGTGCCAGCAGGTTCGGGGGGGTCATGCAGCCCCAGCATTTT
V: TRBV20-1; D: .; J: TRBJ2-5; size: few; CDR3: CSASRQGGFETQYF; DNA: TGCAGTGCTAGCAGGCAGGGGGGGTTTGAGACCCAGTACTTC
V: TRBV11-3; D: .; J: TRBJ2-3; size: .; CDR3: CASREEGTTDTQYF; DNA: TGTGCCAGCAGGGAGGAGGGGACCACAGATACGCAGTATTTT
V: TRBV20-1; D: TRBD2; J: TRBJ2-5; size: .; CDR3: CSARSAGEMQETQYF; DNA: TGCAGTGCTAGGTCAGCGGGGGAAATGCAAGAGACCCAGTACTTC
V: TRBV10-3; D: .; J: TRBJ1-1; size: .; CDR3: CAISGRMGTEAFF; DNA: TGTGCCATCAGTGGCAGGATGGGGACTGAAGCTTTCTTT
V: TRBV6-1; D: TRBD1; J: TRBJ1-4; size: .; CDR3: CASSENRGLGKLFF; DNA: TGTGCCAGCAGTGAAAACAGGGGACTAGGAAAACTATTTTTT
V: TRBV20-1; D: .; J: TRBJ1-2; size: few; CDR3: CSPPGTGRYGYTF; DNA: TGCAGTCCCCCCGGTACGGGTCGCTATGGCTACACCTTC
V: TRBV7-3; D: .; J: TRBJ2-5; size: few; CDR3: CASSQEAHATQYF; DNA: TGTGCCAGCAGCCAAGAGGCTCACGCGACCCAGTACTTC
V: TRBV20-1; D: TRBD1; J: TRBJ2-3; size: .; CDR3: CSATTGRGTDTQYF; DNA: TGCAGTGCAACGACAGGGAGAGGCACAGATACGCAGTATTTT
V: TRBV7-2; D: TRBD1; J: TRBJ1-4; size: .; CDR3: CASSDRQGVEKLFF; DNA: TGTGCCAGCAGCGACCGACAGGGGGTCGAAAAACTGTTTTTT
V: TRBV24-1; D: TRBD1; J: TRBJ2-1; size: .; CDR3: CATSEGQGKYNEQFF; DNA: TGTGCCACCAGTGAAGGACAGGGGAAGTACAATGAGCAGTTCTTC
V: TRBV7-2; D: .; J: TRBJ2-1; size: few; CDR3: CASSLVFRPDEQFF; DNA: TGTGCCAGCAGCTTAGTTTTTAGGCCCGATGAGCAGTTCTTC
V: TRBV27; D: .; J: TRBJ1-5; size: .; CDR3: CASSPWSGGSNQPQHF; DNA: TGTGCCAGCAGCCCGTGGTCGGGAGGCAGCAATCAGCCCCAGCATTTT
V: TRBV12-3/TRBV12-4; D: .; J: TRBJ2-7; size: .; CDR3: CASSFFPAYEQYF; DNA: TGTGCCAGCAGTTTTTTCCCAGCCTACGAGCAGTACTTC
V: TRBV27; D: .; J: TRBJ2-7; size: .; CDR3: CASRGQLSKQYF; DNA: TGTGCCAGCAGAGGACAGCTCTCCAAGCAGTACTTC
V: TRBV7-6; D: TRBD2; J: TRBJ2-3; size: few; CDR3: CASSPTPTLAGITDTQYF; DNA: TGTGCCAGCAGCCCGACCCCAACACTAGCGGGCATCACAGATACGCAGTATTTT
V: TRBV24-1; D: TRBD1; J: TRBJ2-1; size: .; CDR3: CATRSITGDEQFF; DNA: TGTGCCACCAGGTCGATCACAGGGGATGAGCAGTTCTTC
V: TRBV21-1; D: .; J: TRBJ2-3; size: .; CDR3: CASSPDRTGGVSSTDTQYF; DNA: TGTGCCAGCAGCCCTGATCGGACAGGGGGTGTTTCGAGTACAGATACGCAGTATTTT
V: TRBV28; D: .; J: TRBJ1-5; size: once; CDR3: CASRPGPIPNQPQHF; DNA: TGTGCCAGCAGGCCGGGCCCTATCCCAAATCAGCCCCAGCATTTT
V: TRBV7-9; D: .; J: TRBJ2-5; size: .; CDR3: CASSVGEVETQYF; DNA: TGTGCCAGCAGCGTAGGGGAAGTGGAGACCCAGTACTTC